These 20 T cell receptor beta chains were sequenced from one sample in a study of shared clonotypes between healthy human individuals. Produced via immunoSEQ multiplex PCR; TCRdb's table is partial and in-frame only. The table lists about 1 million clones, more than 65% of them singletons. The material sequenced was memory CD4+ T cells sorted from blood. Subset in this sample: CD45RA-negative fraction. All receptors derive from a man aged 18 to 29 in good health.

The chain joins TRBV15 to TRBJ2-7, with 8 bases aligning to TRBD1. The CDR3 is made up of 17 amino acids. After removal of 0 bases from V and 5 bases from J, the junction contained 12 bases not matched to a gene. The germline V gene has CDR1 LNHNV and CDR2 YYDKDF (reference sequence). The CDR3 DNA reads TGTGCCACCAGCAGAGATTTTTCAGGGGGCGGACTCGACGAGCAGTACTTC. This encodes CATSRDFSGGGLDEQYF.

This chain uses TRBV6-1 with TRBJ1-2; TRBD1 might be the D (6 bases). The germline V and J ends were trimmed by 2 bases and 3 bases, with 10 bases remaining between them. Germline V gene lookup returns CDR1 MNHNS and CDR2 SASEGT. The CDR3 has 14 amino acids. CDR3 sequence: CASSERGGDYGYTF. The DNA of the CDR3 is TGTGCCAGCAGTGAACGAGGGGGAGACTATGGCTACACCTTC.

V is TRBV2 and J is TRBJ2-1; 10 positions match TRBD2. V lost 6 bases and J lost 8; bases outside the gene matches: 7. Per the germline V gene, CDR1 is SNHLY and CDR2 is FYNNEI. CDR3 size: 14 residues. CDR3 bases: TGTGCCAGCAGCACCGAAGCGGGAGGGTATGAGCAGTTCTTC. It encodes CASSTEAGGYEQFF.

This chain links TRBV4-3 with TRBJ1-5; TRBD1 matches 7 bases. The CDR3 has 18 amino acids. Germline-derived CDR1 and CDR2 are LGHNA and YSLEER. J was trimmed by 0 bases and V by 0 bases; bases with no gene match: 8. CDR3 bases: TGCGCCAGCAGCCAAGATCCTTGGACAGGACATAGCAATCAGCCCCAGCATTTT. It specifies CASSQDPWTGHSNQPQHF.

The chain recombines TRBV27 with TRBJ1-2; weak D call: TRBD1 (5 bases). The CDR3 totals 15 residues. Germline-derived CDR1 and CDR2 are MNHEY and SMNVEV (reference sequence). With 2 bases removed from V and 2 bases from J, the gap between germline ends came to 12 bases. CDR3 amino acids: CASSLKGRANYGYTF. Written as DNA, the CDR3 is TGTGCCAGCAGTTTAAAGGGACGGGCAAACTATGGCTACACCTTC.

Only one count was recorded for this clone. This chain uses TRBV6-5 with TRBJ1-6; D unclear. CDR1 and CDR2 (germline): MNHEY, SVGAGI. Trimming pared 5 bases from V and 15 bases from J, leaving 11 bases between. CDR3 length equals 11 residues. The CDR3 region is CASSELRDLHF. As DNA, the CDR3 is TGTGCCAGCAGTGAATTAAGGGACCTCCACTTT.

The J gene is TRBJ2-3, the V gene TRBV7-3, with 12 bases aligning to TRBD2. CDR3 length equals 16 residues. Germline V gene data show CDR1 as SGHTA and CDR2 as FQGTGA. V shed 4 bases, J shed 2 bases, and the junction held 4 bases outside the gene matches. The CDR3 DNA sequence: TGTGCCAGCAGCTCGACTAGCGGGGGCCTCACAGATACGCAGTATTTT. Amino acids: CASSSTSGGLTDTQYF.

The chain recombines TRBV10-1 with TRBJ2-7; 9 positions agree with TRBD1. The CDR3 runs 13 residues. Germline V CDR1 and CDR2: WNHNN, SYGVQD (reference sequence). J gave up 6 bases and V 8 bases, and 8 bases lay outside the gene matches. The CDR3 loop is CASARGTGTEQYF. The DNA for the CDR3 is TGCGCCAGCGCCCGTGGGACAGGGACCGAGCAGTACTTC.

V usage is TRBV11-1 and J usage is TRBJ2-5; D remains unclear. This CDR3 contains 16 residues. Germline V gene data show CDR1 as SGHAT and CDR2 as FQDESV (reference sequence). V lost 0 bases and J lost 2, with 13 bases in between. CDR3 sequence: CASSLAAGTIQETQYF. CDR3 nucleotide sequence: TGTGCCAGCAGCTTAGCGGCAGGAACAATTCAAGAGACCCAGTACTTC.

The chain employs TRBV7-2 and TRBJ2-5, with TRBD1 matching over 7 bases. After removal of 3 bases from V and 4 bases from J, the junction contained 5 bases not matched to a gene. The CDR3 loop spans 14 amino acids. CDR1 is SGHTA and CDR2 is FQGNSA in the germline V gene. The CDR3 loop is CASSFAKGAETQYF. The CDR3 bases are TGTGCCAGCAGCTTTGCAAAGGGGGCAGAGACCCAGTACTTC.

The V call is TRBV5-1, the J call TRBJ1-1; D is uncertain. The germline V gene has CDR1 SGHRS and CDR2 YFSETQ. CDR3 length equals 14 residues. Trimming shortened V by 0 bases and J by 0 bases, and 6 bases separated the two germline ends. CDR3 residues: CASSLGRLNTEAFF. For the CDR3, the DNA is TGCGCCAGCAGCTTGGGTAGACTGAACACTGAAGCTTTCTTT.

The chain employs TRBV9 and TRBJ2-7; 7 bases are a match to TRBD2. The CDR3 covers 15 residues. Unmatched junction bases numbered 4, after V lost 0 bases and J lost 1 base. Germline V gene sequence: CDR1 SGDLS, CDR2 YYNGEE. Here the CDR3 DNA reads TGTGCCAGCAGCGTAGAATGGGGGGGTTCCTACGAGCAGTACTTC. This gives the protein CASSVEWGGSYEQYF. Complete variable domain (other parts from reference TRBV9 and TRBJ2-7): DSGVTQTPKHLITATGQRVTLRCSPRSGDLSVYWYQQSLDQGLQFLIQYYNGEERAKGNILERFSAQQFPDLHSELNLSSLELGDSALYFCASSVEWGGSYEQYFGPGTRLTVT.

On this clone: One end of the junction fails to match germline, which may point to a read error. This sequence joins TRBV6-5 and TRBJ2-2; 8 positions agree with TRBD2. Germline V gene sequence: CDR1 MNHEY, CDR2 SVGAGI. The CDR3 covers 15 residues. The chain's CDR3 is CAISVAAGEGGELFF. The DNA for the CDR3 is TGTGCCATCAGTGTTGCAGCGGGAGAGGGCGGGGAGCTGTTTTTT.

This chain joins TRBV9 and TRBJ2-5; D uncertain. The germline gives CDR1 SGDLS, CDR2 YYNGEE. CDR3 length: 13 residues. The V gene lost 4 bases and the J gene lost 2 bases, with 9 bases spanning the gap. The CDR3 region has the DNA TGTGCCAGCAGCTTCGGTCCTCAAGAGACCCAGTACTTC. It specifies CASSFGPQETQYF.

The chain couples TRBV6-5 to TRBJ1-1; D not certain. CDR3 size: 14 residues. Per germline, CDR1 MNHEY and CDR2 SVGAGI. The V end lost 0 bases, the J end lost 5 bases, and 10 bases lay between the germline ends. DNA for the CDR3: TGTGCCAGCAGTTACTCGACGGGCTGGACTGAAGCTTTCTTT. Protein product: CASSYSTGWTEAFF.

This chain links TRBV18 with TRBJ2-5; 14 bases agree with TRBD2. Germline CDR1 and CDR2: KGHSH and LQKENI. V shed 5 bases, J shed 1 base, and the junction held 6 bases outside the gene matches. CDR3 length equals 17 residues. This CDR3 is CASSSGTSGSGQETQYF. The CDR3 nucleotides are TGTGCCAGCTCATCTGGGACTAGCGGGAGCGGCCAAGAGACCCAGTACTTC.

The chain uses TRBV13 and TRBJ2-2; unclear D gene. The CDR3 is made up of 14 amino acids. V dropped 3 bases and J dropped 3 bases, with 8 bases sitting between them. Germline V gene data show CDR1 as PRHDT and CDR2 as FYEKMQ (reference sequence). DNA for the CDR3: TGTGCCAGCAGCTTTGGCAGGCACACCGGGGAGCTGTTTTTT. Translated: CASSFGRHTGELFF.

V usage is TRBV10-2 and J usage is TRBJ1-5, with D uncertain. Trimming removed 5 bases from V and 0 bases from J, with 8 bases in between. Germline assignment: CDR1 WSHSY and CDR2 SAAADI. The CDR3 length is 14 residues. CDR3 residues: CASSIVNSNQPQHF. The CDR3 DNA reads as TGCGCCAGCAGTATCGTGAATAGCAATCAGCCCCAGCATTTT.

V gene TRBV7-9 combines with J gene TRBJ1-2, with 7 positions matching TRBD1. V lost 5 bases to trimming and J lost 6 bases; unmatched junction nucleotides: 15. Per germline, CDR1 SEHNR and CDR2 FQNEAQ (reference sequence). The CDR3 has 16 amino acids. Here the CDR3 DNA reads TGTGCCAGCAGCCCCCACAGACAGGGTTTGAGAGATGGCTACACCTTC. It codes for CASSPHRQGLRDGYTF.

This clone was observed a few times. Other DNA sequences in the sample encode the same CDR3. The gene calls are TRBV19 and TRBJ1-5; weak D call: TRBD1 (5 bases). The V end was cut by 5 bases, the J end by 2 bases, with 10 bases between. Germline assignment: CDR1 LNHDA and CDR2 SQIVND (reference sequence). The CDR3 covers 14 residues. The CDR3 DNA reads as TGTGCCAGTAGTCCTCAGGGTGGCAATCAGCCCCAGCATTTT. It translates to CASSPQGGNQPQHF.